A single T cell receptor (beta chain) is shown here with its context. Its target is unknown. The time point: pretreatment peripheral blood. Patients each gave 1 to 8 samples, pretreatment and on-treatment. These data originate in a study of PD-L1 blockade in urothelial cancer. Across the whole study: Blood was tested 3 weeks (second dose) and 6 weeks into treatment. The study's findings and limits: Below-median pretreatment blood TCR clonality predicted better survival.

V gave up 1 base and J gave up 2 bases, with 14 bases separating them. CDR3 length equals 16 residues. Germline CDR1 is SGHVS and CDR2 is FQNEAQ. The repertoire was sequenced with immunoSEQ multiplex PCR; TCRdb's copy has only in-frame clones and lacks some. Of approximately 39,000 clones in the sample, just under 85% were seen once. The input for sequencing was PBMCs, taken around atezolizumab (anti-PD-L1) treatment. The gene calls are TRBV7-8 and TRBJ1-1; the D gene is possibly TRBD1 (5 bases). The receptor's source is a man at least 80 years old with urothelial cancer. The CDR3 is CASSLGPQGVNTEAFF. The CDR3 nucleotides read TGTGCCAGCAGCTTAGGACCCCAGGGTGTAAACACTGAAGCTTTCTTT.